This TCR beta chain was captured in a study of T cell responses to AZD1222 COVID-19 vaccine. Study context: Second-dose recipients at about 4 or about 12 weeks were treated as one pooled group. Regarding the study as a whole: After two AZD1222 doses, spike-specific TCR breadth and depth rose versus day 0.

CDR1 MNHEY and CDR2 SVGAGI come from the germline V gene. The CDR3 has 11 residues. The germline V and J ends were trimmed by 4 bases and 6 bases, with 5 bases remaining between them. Clones were read by immunoSEQ multiplex PCR, and TCRdb kept only the in-frame ones, dropping some. The table records roughly 120,000 clones, 91% of them present only once. As for this clone: Antigen: not known.

The source of this sequence is an adult in good health. Sequenced here: peripheral blood, sampled on day 0 of AZD1222 vaccination. The V call is TRBV6-5, the J call TRBJ2-3; D ambiguous. CDR3 residues: CASSLGDTQYF. The CDR3 bases are TGTGCCAGCAGTTTGGGTGATACGCAGTATTTT.